These T cell receptor beta chains were read from a single sample in a study of cytomegalovirus exposure and HLA in healthy donors. Libraries were prepared by immunoSEQ multiplex PCR; TCRdb keeps only in-frame clonotypes and omits some of them. Of 150,000 to 200,000 clones detected, 70% to 90% appear once; the ten largest clones hold more than 2%. The sample consisted of PBMCs. These receptors were taken from a woman aged 18-29 years in good health and CMV-seronegative. Each CDR3 is given with its conserved first and last residue. Fields, in order: clone size, J gene, D gene, V gene, CDR3 protein, CDR3 DNA. A D gene is named only where the DNA matches it firmly. The size field is filled for only some rows; it gives once, few, many or a size class.

. TRBJ2-7 TRBD1 TRBV7-2 CASSSQFAQGDRSYYEQYF TGTGCCAGCAGCTCCCAATTCGCTCAGGGGGATAGATCCTACTACGAGCAGTACTTC
. TRBJ1-4 . TRBV7-2 CASSFRFTGRNEKLFF TGTGCCAGCAGCTTTCGGTTTACAGGAAGGAATGAAAAACTGTTTTTT
. TRBJ1-1 TRBD1 TRBV5-4 CASRLGQENTEAFF TGTGCCAGCAGGCTGGGACAGGAGAACACTGAAGCTTTCTTT
once TRBJ1-2 TRBD1 TRBV14 CASSRDLPLPGQGDGYTF TGTGCCAGCAGCCGAGACCTACCTCTCCCGGGACAGGGGGATGGCTACACCTTC
. TRBJ2-6 . TRBV30 CAWTPTGSSGAANVLTF TGTGCCTGGACCCCTACAGGCAGCTCTGGGGCGGCCAACGTCCTGACTTTC
. TRBJ2-3 . TRBV9 CASSVAGGNLRHDTQYF TGTGCCAGCAGCGTAGCTGGAGGTAACCTCCGTCACGATACGCAGTATTTT
. TRBJ2-7 . TRBV12-5 CASGLRGGGSYEQYF TGTGCTAGTGGTTTGAGAGGGGGTGGCTCCTACGAGCAGTACTTC
. TRBJ1-5 . TRBV6-1 CASSDRQNQPQHF TGTGCCAGCAGTGATCGACAAAATCAGCCCCAGCATTTT
. TRBJ1-2 TRBD1 TRBV6-1 CASSVTGVEYGYTF TGTGCCAGCAGTGTCACAGGGGTAGAATATGGCTACACCTTC
. TRBJ2-7 . TRBV7-8 CASSLFELRTSYEQYF TGTGCCAGCAGCTTATTTGAGCTCCGGACATCCTACGAGCAGTACTTC
. TRBJ1-1 . TRBV6-1 CASSEGGIGQRIEAFF TGTGCCAGCAGTGAGGGGGGGATAGGACAGAGAATTGAAGCTTTCTTT
. TRBJ1-4 TRBD1 TRBV27 CASSYTGVHEKLFF TGTGCCAGCAGCTACACAGGGGTGCATGAAAAACTGTTTTTT
. TRBJ2-1 TRBD2 TRBV11-2 CASSLDPRLAGDNEQFF TGTGCCAGCAGCTTAGATCCCCGACTAGCGGGAGACAATGAGCAGTTCTTC
once TRBJ1-1 . TRBV30 CAWRPTGTEAFF TGTGCCTGGAGACCGACAGGCACTGAAGCTTTCTTT
. TRBJ1-1 TRBD1 TRBV27 CASSLWGTRTGKKGTEAFF TGTGCCAGCAGTTTATGGGGTACCAGGACAGGGAAGAAGGGGACTGAAGCTTTCTTT
. TRBJ1-1 TRBD1 TRBV23-1 CASSYRTGGWGTEAFF TGCGCCAGCTCCTACAGGACAGGGGGCTGGGGCACTGAAGCTTTCTTT
. TRBJ1-5 . TRBV28 CASSLGGSGVVNQPQHF TGTGCCAGCAGTTTAGGTGGTTCAGGGGTCGTCAATCAGCCCCAGCATTTT
. TRBJ2-7 TRBD1 TRBV19 CASSPTWDRANEQYF TGTGCCAGTAGCCCCACCTGGGACAGGGCAAACGAGCAGTACTTC
few TRBJ1-2 . TRBV6-1 CASSLLREGYTF TGTGCCAGCAGCTTACTAAGGGAGGGCTACACCTTC
. TRBJ1-4 . TRBV7-2 CASRLTALATNEKLFF TGTGCCAGCAGGTTGACAGCTTTAGCAACTAATGAAAAACTGTTTTTT
. TRBJ2-5 . TRBV7-9 CASSLTTGAETQYF TGTGCCAGCAGCCTTACTACGGGAGCGGAGACCCAGTACTTC
. TRBJ2-7 . TRBV27 CASSLSPGAGIYEQYF TGTGCCAGCAGTTTAAGTCCCGGGGCGGGGATATACGAGCAGTACTTC
. TRBJ2-2 . TRBV4-2 CASSPDRNTGELFF TGTGCCAGCAGCCCTGACAGGAACACCGGGGAGCTGTTTTTT
. TRBJ2-1 TRBD2 TRBV27 CASSWVGVQRGYNEQFF TGTGCCAGCAGTTGGGTTGGGGTACAGCGGGGGTACAATGAGCAGTTCTTC
many TRBJ2-1 TRBD1 TRBV2 CASSVLAGGGNEQFF TGTGCCAGCAGTGTTCTGGCAGGGGGCGGGAATGAGCAGTTCTTC
once TRBJ1-3 . TRBV5-6 CASSSAGNTIYF TGTGCCAGCAGCTCGGCTGGAAACACCATATATTTT
. TRBJ1-1 . TRBV9 CASSVTIWSEAFF TGTGCCAGCAGCGTCACAATCTGGAGCGAAGCTTTCTTT
. TRBJ1-1 TRBD1 TRBV5-6 CASSSYDRENTEAFF TGTGCCAGCAGCTCATACGACAGGGAGAACACTGAAGCTTTCTTT
. TRBJ1-3 TRBD1 TRBV27 CASSTRQGPSGNTIYF TGTGCCAGCAGTACAAGACAGGGACCCTCTGGAAACACCATATATTTT
few TRBJ1-3 . TRBV7-9 CASSPAQGGAGNTIYF TGTGCCAGCAGCCCCGCCCAGGGAGGCGCTGGAAACACCATATATTTT
. TRBJ1-5 . TRBV6-5 CASRNSLNQPQHF TGTGCCAGCAGAAACAGCCTTAATCAGCCCCAGCATTTT
. TRBJ2-7 TRBD2 TRBV4-1 CASSQVAGGPHEQYF TGCGCCAGCAGCCAGGTAGCGGGAGGGCCCCACGAGCAGTACTTC
. TRBJ1-1 TRBD1 TRBV5-6 CASSSNTGTGPTEAFF TGTGCCAGCAGCTCGAATACCGGGACAGGGCCCACTGAAGCTTTCTTT
once TRBJ2-5 TRBD2 TRBV6-6 CASLGGDRQETQYF TGTGCCAGCCTCGGGGGGGACCGACAAGAGACCCAGTACTTC
. TRBJ1-1 TRBD1 TRBV27 CASSDRGMNEAFF TGTGCCAGCAGTGACAGGGGGATGAATGAAGCTTTCTTT
once TRBJ1-1 . TRBV2 CASSVSGDRTEAFF TGTGCCAGCAGTGTATCAGGGGATAGGACTGAAGCTTTCTTT
. TRBJ1-1 . TRBV5-1 CASSLPTVMNTEAFF TGCGCCAGCAGCTTACCAACAGTCATGAACACTGAAGCTTTCTTT
. TRBJ2-7 . TRBV10-1 CASAGTPSPTYEQYF TGCGCCAGCGCAGGGACACCAAGCCCGACCTACGAGCAGTACTTC
. TRBJ2-7 TRBD2 TRBV4-3 CASSPRTGLAGGEQYF TGCGCCAGCAGCCCCAGGACCGGACTAGCGGGAGGGGAACAGTACTTC
few TRBJ1-4 . TRBV18 CASSPSATNEKLFF TGTGCCAGCTCACCCTCTGCAACTAATGAAAAACTGTTTTTT
. TRBJ2-7 TRBD2 TRBV5-1 CASSFGGRAIDEQYF TGCGCCAGCAGCTTCGGCGGGAGGGCCATAGACGAGCAGTACTTC
once TRBJ2-3 TRBD1 TRBV9 CASTGQGGTDTQYF TGTGCCAGCACCGGACAGGGTGGTACAGATACGCAGTATTTT
few TRBJ2-7 . TRBV5-4 CASSDDSAGTLPREQYF TGTGCCAGCAGCGACGACTCTGCCGGGACACTACCTAGGGAGCAGTACTTC
. TRBJ2-2 TRBD1 TRBV4-3 CASSQPLGQDNTGELFF TGCGCCAGCAGCCAACCCCTGGGACAGGACAACACCGGGGAGCTGTTTTTT
. TRBJ1-2 TRBD1 TRBV7-9 CASSPGTGGYGYTF TGTGCCAGCAGCCCCGGGACAGGGGGCTATGGCTACACCTTC
few TRBJ1-6 TRBD1 TRBV2 CASSEGDRGISPLHF TGTGCCAGCAGTGAAGGGGACAGGGGGATTTCACCCCTCCACTTT
. TRBJ1-4 . TRBV7-6 CASSPRPGRGNEKLFF TGTGCCAGCAGCCCACGCCCAGGGCGGGGTAATGAAAAACTGTTTTTT
. TRBJ2-7 . TRBV4-3 CASSPGVRGGDYEQYF TGCGCCAGCAGCCCCGGCGTTCGAGGGGGTGACTACGAGCAGTACTTC
. TRBJ2-1 . TRBV5-6 CASSFSGGNEQFF TGTGCCAGCAGCTTCTCAGGAGGCAATGAGCAGTTCTTC
few TRBJ2-7 TRBD2 TRBV7-6 CASSLEGLAGGREQYF TGTGCCAGCAGCTTAGAGGGGCTAGCGGGAGGAAGGGAGCAGTACTTC
. TRBJ1-1 TRBD1 TRBV2 CASTNPRGRTEAFF TGTGCCAGCACCAACCCCAGGGGGCGAACTGAAGCTTTCTTT
. TRBJ1-2 TRBD1 TRBV7-2 CASSLAHTGVGYTF TGTGCCAGCAGCTTAGCTCACACAGGGGTTGGCTACACCTTC
. TRBJ1-1 TRBD1 TRBV30 CAWITGGTEAFF TGTGCCTGGATAACAGGGGGCACTGAAGCTTTCTTT
many TRBJ1-2 . TRBV29-1 CSGLQGPYGYTF TGCAGCGGACTCCAGGGCCCCTATGGCTACACCTTC
. TRBJ1-1 . TRBV5-1 CASSLALDRPNTEAFF TGCGCCAGCAGCTTGGCCTTGGACAGACCGAACACTGAAGCTTTCTTT
once TRBJ1-2 TRBD1 TRBV10-3 CAITGGDSNYGYTF TGTGCCATTACAGGGGGGGATTCTAACTATGGCTACACCTTC
. TRBJ1-2 . TRBV5-1 CASSSGQVGGYTF TGCGCCAGCAGCTCGGGACAAGTTGGTGGCTACACCTTC
. TRBJ2-1 . TRBV29-1 CSAAGDRWEQFF TGCAGCGCCGCAGGGGATCGCTGGGAGCAGTTCTTC
. TRBJ2-7 TRBD2 TRBV28 CASSLRGGIYEQYF TGTGCCAGCAGTTTACGGGGGGGCATCTACGAGCAGTACTTC
. TRBJ1-3 . TRBV6-5 CASSEGATGNTIYF TGTGCCAGCTCGGAGGGCGCGACGGGAAACACCATATATTTT